Each of the 24 T cell receptor beta chains below was sequenced from the same sample in a study of tumor-infiltrating lymphocytes in primary liver carcinoma listed by TCRdb under 2017. Blood RNA was extracted from unsorted whole blood with TRIzol reagent; germline DNA came from the DNeasy Blood & Tissue kit. This sample was sequenced with an Illumina HiSeq 2500. Using a constant-region primer and ProtoScript II reverse transcriptase, TCRbeta-specific cDNA was reverse-transcribed from about 540 ng total RNA. The TCRbeta libraries were prepared through three rounds of nested multiplex PCR following a slightly modified ARM-PCR procedure. Each of the first two PCR rounds ran for around 11 cycles and used multiplex TRBV1-TRBV30 forward primers together with a Cbeta reverse primer. Using fastp trimming at Q25 and MiXCR clonotype assembly, TCRdb reanalyzed the public sequencing data and kept in-frame beta chains. Rows with a matching CDR3 protein are joined into one entry that keeps the most common DNA and genes. The sample table contains more than 150,000 distinct CDR3 sequences; only one count was recorded for about 55% of them. The leading ten clones occupy approximately 67% of the sample.

Sequenced: peripheral blood. Receptors originate from a man aged 40-55 years with primary liver carcinoma and hepatitis B virus infection.

This clonotype was detected only once. This chain uses TRBV5-1 with TRBJ2-7; 13 bases fit TRBD2. V gave up 4 bases and J gave up 5 bases; unmatched junction bases: 12. This CDR3 comprises 17 residues. Germline V gene lookup returns CDR1 SGHRS and CDR2 YFSETQ. CDR3: CASSGSKGTSGNHEQYF. The CDR3 coding sequence is TGCGCCAGCAGCGGAAGCAAAGGGACTAGCGGGAACCACGAGCAGTACTTC. The complete variable domain, with remaining parts taken from reference TRBV5-1 and TRBJ2-7, reads KAGVTQTPRYLIKTRGQQVTLSCSPISGHRSVSWYQQTPGQGLQFLFEYFSETQRNKGNFPGRFSGRQFSNSRSEMNVSTLELGDSALYLCASSGSKGTSGNHEQYFGPGTRLTVT.

J is TRBJ2-7 and V is TRBV6-6; TRBD1 is a possible D gene (6 bases). V lost 5 bases and J lost 9, with 17 bases in between. CDR3 size: 13 residues. CDR1 MNHNY and CDR2 SVGAGI come from the germline V gene (reference sequence). Here the CDR3 reads CASSTSGTPRQYF. The CDR3 DNA follows: TGTGCCAGCAGTACCTCCGGGACACCCAGGCAGTACTTC.

The table lists this clonotype with many counts. The chain joins TRBV11-2 to TRBJ2-5; TRBD2 matches at 10 bases. Germline V gene data show CDR1 as SGHAT and CDR2 as FQNNGV. CDR3 length: 15 amino acids. V dropped 7 bases and J dropped 5; count of bases not matched to a gene: 10. CDR3 sequence: CASTLAGHTTETQYF. The CDR3 DNA sequence: TGTGCCAGCACACTAGCGGGACATACGACCGAGACCCAGTACTTC.

Concerning this clonotype itself: A single base separates this from a much larger clone, so it may be a read error. The rearrangement links TRBV11-2 to TRBJ2-1; weak D call: TRBD2 (5 bases). The CDR3 is made up of 14 amino acids. CDR1 and CDR2 from the germline V gene are SGHAT and FQNNGV. In DNA, the CDR3 is TGTGCCGGCAGCTTAGAAGGCCGCGGGCGTGAGCAGTTCTTC. It is translated as CAGSLEGRGREQFF.

This clonotype showed up just a few times. The V gene is TRBV12-3 or TRBV12-4, the J gene TRBJ1-1; TRBD1 might be the D (6 bases). CDR3 length: 15 amino acids. V was trimmed by 5 bases and J by 4 bases, leaving 17 bases between them. The DNA for the CDR3 is TGTGCCAGCAGTCCAACAGGGATTAGGGGCACTGAAGCTTTCTTT. Protein sequence: CASSPTGIRGTEAFF.

Comment on this clonotype: The CDR3 does not end in the conserved phenylalanine or tryptophan, so this is likely a read error. J is TRBJ2-7 and V is TRBV11-2, with 8 bases aligning to TRBD2. The CDR3 loop spans 15 amino acids. CDR1 is SGHAT, CDR2 FQNNGV, per germline. Trimming removed 1 base from V and 6 bases from J; junction bases left unmatched: 8. The CDR3, as DNA: TGTGCCAGCAGCTTAGGAGGCGGGAGGAGGGCCGAGCAGTACTTA. It encodes CASSLGGGRRAEQYL.

With regard to this clonotype: Germline is not matched at one junction end, which may reflect a read error. The chain couples TRBV28 to TRBJ2-5, with D unresolved. The CDR3 runs to 14 residues. In germline, CDR1 is MDHEN, CDR2 SYDVKM. CDR3 residues: CASSSLGVQEAQYF. DNA of the CDR3: TGTGCCAGCAGTTCCTTAGGTGTCCAAGAGGCCCAGTACTTC.

This clonotype was detected only a few times. This chain's CDR3 is CASRSGWGDIQYF. CDR3 coding DNA: TGTGCCAGCCGGTCCGGATGGGGGGACATTCAGTACTTC. The V call is TRBV6-1, the J call TRBJ2-4; possibly TRBD2 for D (6 bases). V was trimmed by 8 bases and J by 8 bases, leaving 16 bases between them. Germline CDR1 and CDR2: MNHNS and SASEGT. The CDR3 is 13 amino acids.

V gene TRBV12-3 or TRBV12-4 combines with J gene TRBJ1-5, with 7 positions matching TRBD1. CDR3 size: 13 residues. Trimming took 10 bases from V and 3 from J; bases not matched to a gene: 6. The CDR3 loop reads CATRTGFNQPQHF. In DNA form, the CDR3 reads TGTGCCACCCGGACAGGCTTCAATCAGCCCCAGCATTTT.

V gene TRBV10-3 combines with J gene TRBJ2-1; 7 bases match TRBD2. V lost 4 bases and J lost 6; bases outside the gene matches: 6. This CDR3 spans 14 amino acids. Germline CDR1 and CDR2: ENHRY and SYGVKD. The CDR3 DNA reads TGTGCCATCAGTGTCTCTAGCGGCCTCAATGAGCAGTTCTTC. This translates into CAISVSSGLNEQFF.

This clonotype was seen once. This CDR3 is CASSFNSDITDTQYF. The CDR3 DNA sequence: TGCGCCAGCAGCTTTAACTCGGATATCACAGATACGCAGTATTTT. The chain combines TRBV5-1 with TRBJ2-3; D is undetermined. CDR1 SGHRS and CDR2 YFSETQ come from the germline V gene. V lost 2 bases to trimming and J lost 2 bases, with 12 bases between them. The CDR3 loop spans 15 amino acids.

The V call is TRBV6-1, the J call TRBJ2-3, with 11 bases fitting TRBD2. The CDR3 sequence is 15 residues long. Germline trimming cut 7 bases from V and 3 bases from J; bases unmatched to any gene: 6. In germline, CDR1 is MNHNS, CDR2 SASEGT. CDR3 nucleotides: TGTGCCAGCAAACTAGCGGGAGAAATGACAGATACGCAGTATTTT. Translated, it gives CASKLAGEMTDTQYF.

In its sample, this clonotype was seen a few times. A clone one base away is much larger, so this may be a read error. Here the CDR3 reads CASSSDRGWNTGELFF. For the CDR3, the DNA is TGTGCCAGCAGCAGCGACAGGGGGTGGAACACCGGGGAGCTGTTTTTT. V usage is TRBV11-3 and J usage is TRBJ2-2; TRBD1 matches 9 bases. Germline loops: CDR1 SGHNT, CDR2 YENEEA. The CDR3 consists of 16 residues. Trimming took 5 bases from V and 1 from J; bases not matched to a gene: 5.

The chain employs TRBV12-3 or TRBV12-4 and TRBJ2-1; D is perhaps TRBD2 (6 bases). V gave up 3 bases and J gave up 11 bases, with 17 bases separating them. The CDR3 totals 14 residues. CDR3 residues: CASSLMLASDKQFF. In DNA form, the CDR3 reads TGTGCCAGCAGTTTGATGCTAGCGAGCGATAAGCAGTTCTTC.

The V call is TRBV28, the J call TRBJ2-3; D possibly uses TRBD1 or TRBD2 (6 bases each). V was cut by 4 bases and J by 5 bases, with 13 bases left in between. CDR1 MDHEN and CDR2 SYDVKM come from the germline V gene. This CDR3 is 14 amino acids long. CDR3 residues: CASSYGGGRDTQYF. CDR3 bases: TGTGCCAGCAGTTATGGAGGGGGTAGAGATACGCAGTATTTT.

This clonotype was seen more than once but under ten times. CDR3 in amino acids: CASSVFSTGGYNEQFF. For the CDR3, the DNA is TGTGCCAGCAGTGTCTTTTCGACAGGCGGATACAATGAGCAGTTCTTC. The V and J genes are TRBV6-4 and TRBJ2-1, with D perhaps matching TRBD1 (6 bases). V shed 4 bases and J shed 4 bases, with 17 bases lying between them. The CDR3 sequence is 16 residues long. Germline assignment: CDR1 MRHNA and CDR2 SNTAGT.

Of note for this clonotype: The junction differs from germline at one of its ends, possibly a read error. This chain links TRBV10-3 with TRBJ2-1, with 8 bases aligning to TRBD2. The CDR3 sequence is 15 residues long. Germline V gene lookup returns CDR1 ENHRY and CDR2 SYGVKD. CDR3 residues: CAISGSGSSYHEQFF. Here the CDR3 DNA reads TGTGCCATCAGTGGGAGCGGGAGCTCCTACCATGAGCAGTTCTTC.

Worth noting for this clonotype: Mismatch with germline at one junction end may stem from a read error. The chain recombines TRBV11-2 with TRBJ2-5; 11 nucleotides agree with TRBD2. This CDR3 comprises 15 residues. Germline V gene lookup returns CDR1 SGHAT and CDR2 FQNNGV. CDR3 coding DNA: TGTGCCAGCAGCTTAGCGACTAGCGGGAAGGAGACCAAGTACTTC. It codes for CASSLATSGKETKYF.

Worth noting for this clonotype: A much larger clone lies a single base off, so this may be a read error. The chain combines TRBV6-5 with TRBJ2-1; D is ambiguous. V dropped 0 bases and J dropped 7 bases, with 16 bases sitting between them. CDR3 length equals 16 residues. Germline V gene lookup returns CDR1 MNHEY and CDR2 SVGAGI. The CDR3 DNA reads TGTGCCAGCAGTTACTCGAAGGTGGGTTCAGGTAATGAGCAGTTCTTC. It codes for CASSYSKVGSGNEQFF.

The V call is TRBV28, the J call TRBJ2-5; D could derive from TRBD1 or TRBD2 (6 bases each). Trimming shortened V by 3 bases and J by 4 bases, and 15 bases separated the two germline ends. The CDR3 length is 15 residues. CDR1 MDHEN and CDR2 SYDVKM come from the germline V gene. The CDR3 DNA reads TGTGCCAGCAGTTTGTCCATCGGGGGCCGAGAGACCCAGTACTTC. Its translation is CASSLSIGGRETQYF.

This chain uses TRBV30 with TRBJ1-2, with D maybe TRBD1 (6 bases). The V gene's germline CDR1 is GTSNPN and CDR2 SVGIG (reference sequence). This CDR3 comprises 12 residues. The V gene lost 7 bases and the J gene lost 4 bases, with 13 bases spanning the gap. CDR3 DNA: TGTGCCTCAGAGCAGGGGCGCTATGGCTACACCTTC. It encodes CASEQGRYGYTF.

Only one count was recorded for this clonotype. The chain uses TRBV6-5 and TRBJ2-4, with 7 positions matching TRBD1. V was pared by 11 bases and J by 0 bases, with 10 bases of the junction left unmatched. This CDR3 is 15 amino acids long. Germline loops: CDR1 MNHEY, CDR2 SVGAGI. CDR3 nucleotide sequence: TGTGCCGTACGGCTGGGACAGAGAGCCAAAAACATTCAGTACTTC. It yields the protein CAVRLGQRAKNIQYF.

This chain joins TRBV5-3 and TRBJ2-7; either TRBD1 or TRBD2 may fit D (5 bases each). TRBV5-3 is given ORF status, its function remaining uncertain. There are 16 residues in the CDR3. The germline V and J ends were trimmed by 2 bases and 3 bases, with 18 bases remaining between them. The CDR3 spells CARSFQRTRGGYEQYF. Written as DNA, the CDR3 is TGTGCCAGAAGCTTCCAACGGACACGGGGCGGCTACGAGCAGTACTTC.

With regard to this clonotype: One end of the junction varies from germline; a read error may be responsible. V is TRBV28 and J is TRBJ1-1, with 7 nucleotides matching TRBD1. The germline V gene encodes CDR1 MDHEN and CDR2 SYDVKM. The CDR3 has 13 amino acids. CDR3 sequence (DNA): TGTGCCAGTCTGGGACAGATGAACACTGGAGCTTTCTTT. Its protein is CASLGQMNTGAFF.